This paragraph reports one TCR beta chain. The T cells that were sequenced for TCR beta were CD8+ and CD4+ cells from blood. The multiple sclerosis control group comprised treatment-naive patients with stable or active relapsing-remitting disease. Through negative isolation, CD4+ and CD8+ T cells were obtained, while TEMRA cells were enriched using FACS. This sample was taken from a study of CD8 T cells in Susac syndrome. The RNA input was roughly 0.45 to 1 ug, and it was reverse transcribed with random hexamers. Amplification of TCR beta CDR3 across 54 Vbeta and 13 Jbeta was performed with immunoSEQ multiplex PCR. One entry per CDR3 protein, called by TCRdb with MiXCR from the immunoSEQ multiplex PCR reads. This repertoire shows over 150,000 distinct CDR3 sequences, approximately 93% found once; its top ten account for about 0.088%. The CDR3 is made up of 16 amino acids. CDR1 and CDR2 (germline): LGHDT, YNNKEL (reference sequence). The junction had 8 bases not matched to a gene; V was cut back by 1 base and J by 8 bases.

Specimen: CD4+ T cells from PBMCs. This TCR was sampled from a human donor with multiple sclerosis. This chain connects TRBV3-1 to TRBJ2-2, with 9 bases identical to TRBD2. CDR3 DNA: TGTGCCAGCAGCCAAGGGCCAGCGGGAGGCCGGGGGGAGCTGTTTTTT. This encodes CASSQGPAGGRGELFF.